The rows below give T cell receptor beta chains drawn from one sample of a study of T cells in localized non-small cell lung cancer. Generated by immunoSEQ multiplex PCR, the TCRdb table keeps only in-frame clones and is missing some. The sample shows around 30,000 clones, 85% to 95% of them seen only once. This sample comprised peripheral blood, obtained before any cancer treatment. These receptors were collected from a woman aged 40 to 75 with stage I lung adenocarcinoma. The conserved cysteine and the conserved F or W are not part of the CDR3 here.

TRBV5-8 ASSLGQGKETQY
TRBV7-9 ASSLQQGMNTEAF
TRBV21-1 ASSKTRWTVAGANVLT
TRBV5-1 ASSLRGYTGELF
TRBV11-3 ASSSTSGSPQEQF
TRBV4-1 ASSQDSSGSDGYT
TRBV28 ASSLHDRGDSPLH
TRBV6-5 ASTGNRSPYEQY
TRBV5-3 ARSQSCCRNTEAF
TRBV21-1 ASSKALRYYLDRDREGQPQH
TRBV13 ASSLQGDEQF
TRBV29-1 SVGRLRGVLNEQF
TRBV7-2 ASSLRPTETKNIQY
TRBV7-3 ASSQQGAATYGYT